The rows below give T cell receptor beta chains drawn from one sample of a study of vaccination and CD4 T cells after COVID-19. Via MiXCR, TCRdb re-called the PCR reads, giving one row per CDR3 protein. The table includes more than 9,000 distinct CDR3 sequences, under 75% detected once. For these receptors, no antigen is known. Sequenced material: CD4+ T cells from blood, cultured in vitro. The receptors were gathered from a human donor who had recovered from COVID-19. Both conserved end residues are trimmed from each CDR3.

v_gene	CDR3aa
TRBV6-1	ASRRIRQDSSGANVLT
TRBV20-1	SATNPSGINPYEQY
TRBV6-1	ASQAGVGTQY
TRBV10-2	ASSKWTSGQTYEQY
TRBV6-2/TRBV6-3	ASSYSPEGSGELF
TRBV7-3	ASSSGGDQPQH
TRBV6-1	ASSESLADGTDTQY
TRBV7-2	ASSSAGRNTEAF
TRBV6-2/TRBV6-3	ASSYRTGGNTIY
TRBV5-4	ASTNSGGRGETQY
TRBV7-9	ASSFYGRGYEQY
TRBV2	ASISPTLPKQY
TRBV7-3	ASSLAHGQPQH
TRBV20-1	SARTGTSGTYEQY
TRBV20-1	SASSQVYGYT
TRBV10-3	AISGGEARTEAF
TRBV19	ASSSTGRADTQY
TRBV6-2/TRBV6-3	ASSSTGIIFSTEAF
TRBV4-3	ASSQDWGLNEKLF
TRBV7-8	ASSAQTGVPTQY
TRBV20-1	AQRSGSYEQY
TRBV28	ASSLPGTGGYEQY
TRBV7-2	ASSRDRHQPQH
TRBV19	ASSIVGRFNQPQH
TRBV7-2	ASSLVLAGGNEQF
TRBV4-2	ASSQKGPGQGGETQY
TRBV12-3/TRBV12-4	ASSVGDPTDTQY
TRBV4-2	ASSLRQGEDYEQY
TRBV6-1	ASRGARQGDTEAF
TRBV5-1	ASSFRRKNTEAF
TRBV10-1	ASSEDSTYEQY
TRBV19	ASSSDRGDGYT
TRBV19	ASSPTGRNSNQPQH
TRBV20-1	SARTGLNTEAF
TRBV29-1	SVGRGQVTDTQY
TRBV7-6	ASSSATGMGNQPQH
TRBV30	AWSVLAGALTDTQY
TRBV7-8	ASSLARLAGHTDTQY
TRBV2	ASSESQDGTQY
TRBV6-1	ASSRGQGKAF
TRBV7-9	ASSFWASSYNEQF
TRBV6-2/TRBV6-3	ASSHGTSGEETQY
TRBV11-1	ASRAQPGTSGRGTGELF
TRBV7-2	ASSLARDLQTQY
TRBV27	ASKWSPLKYEQY
TRBV6-5	ASSYSPQGDYTQY
TRBV19	ASSMGPGELF
TRBV20-1	SANYGSDEQY